These T cell receptor beta chains were read from a single sample in a study of control samples from healthy donors and cancer patients. The repertoire was sequenced with immunoSEQ multiplex PCR; TCRdb's copy has only in-frame clones and lacks some. The data hold roughly 120,000 clones, with approximately 91% observed a single time. The specimen sequenced was blood. These receptors came from a woman younger than 30 in good health. CDR3s include the opening cysteine and the closing phenylalanine or tryptophan. A D gene is named only where the DNA matches it firmly. Clone size, where shown, is once, few, many, or a class for clones that have expanded.

J	D	V	size	DNA	CDR3
TRBJ2-7	.	TRBV25-1	.	TGTGCCAGCAGTGAATCGTACGAGCAGTACTTC	CASSESYEQYF
TRBJ2-7	TRBD1	TRBV5-4	.	TGTGCCAGCAGCTCTCCCACAGGGGGCGGCTCCTACGAGCAGTACTTC	CASSSPTGGGSYEQYF
TRBJ2-3	.	TRBV11-2	.	TGTGCCAGCAGCTCAGTGTTAGAACCGGGACAAAGCACAGATACGCAGTATTTT	CASSSVLEPGQSTDTQYF
TRBJ2-3	.	TRBV21-1	.	TGTGCCAGCAGCAGGGCAGGGGAGAATATCCCAGATACGCAGTATTTT	CASSRAGENIPDTQYF
TRBJ1-1	TRBD1	TRBV7-6	once	TGTGCCAGCAGCAAGACCGGGACAGGACCTCTCACTGAAGCTTTCTTT	CASSKTGTGPLTEAFF
TRBJ1-3	.	TRBV28	.	TGTGCCAGCAGTCTGGGGCCCTCTCCGTACCGGAGCTCTGGAAACACCATATATTTT	CASSLGPSPYRSSGNTIYF
TRBJ2-5	TRBD1	TRBV7-9	.	TGTGCCAGCAGCTTAGCCGGGACAGGGGTGGAGACCCAGTACTTC	CASSLAGTGVETQYF
TRBJ1-5	.	TRBV10-3	.	TGTGCCATCAGTGAAAGGTGGGATCAGCCCCAGCATTTT	CAISERWDQPQHF
TRBJ2-6	.	TRBV28	.	TGTGCCAGCAGTTTCGGGCCAGGAGTATACTCTGGGGCCAACGTCCTGACTTTC	CASSFGPGVYSGANVLTF
TRBJ1-2	.	TRBV28	.	TGTGCCAGCACCTTAGGGGCAGCCTATGGCTACACCTTC	CASTLGAAYGYTF
TRBJ1-2	.	TRBV12-3/TRBV12-4	.	TGTGCCAGCAGCCCAGGGATACTCTATGGCTACACCTTC	CASSPGILYGYTF
TRBJ1-2	.	TRBV6-6	.	TGTGCCAGCAATATTCGGCAGACATACGGATACACCTTC	CASNIRQTYGYTF
TRBJ1-4	.	TRBV7-9	.	TGTGCCAGCAGTCGGGACCCGGACGAGTCTGAAAAACTGTTTTTT	CASSRDPDESEKLFF
TRBJ2-7	TRBD2	TRBV28	.	TGTGCCAGCAGTTCTCCGACTAGCGGGAGCTACGAGCAGTACTTC	CASSSPTSGSYEQYF
TRBJ2-2	.	TRBV7-3	.	TGTGCCAGCAGCTTCCACACCGGGGAGCTGTTTTTT	CASSFHTGELFF
TRBJ1-2	.	TRBV7-9	.	TGTGCCAGCAGCACCAGCGCAGGAGGGTATGGCTACACCTTC	CASSTSAGGYGYTF
TRBJ2-5	.	TRBV11-1	.	TGTGCCAGCAGCTTAGGGACAGCGGAGACCCAGTACTTC	CASSLGTAETQYF
TRBJ2-1	TRBD2	TRBV4-1	.	TGCGCCAGCAGCCGCCCGAGCGGGAGTGGGGATGAGCAGTTCTTC	CASSRPSGSGDEQFF